This T cell receptor (beta chain) was recovered during a study of cytomegalovirus exposure and HLA in healthy donors. Study-wide findings and caveats: In presence/absence analyses, roughly uniform sequencing depth across donors was assumed. According to the study, around 180 TCR beta chains were cytomegalovirus-associated.

13 Jbeta primers and 60 Vbeta primers were used for the PCR. TCRdb's table, derived via immunoSEQ multiplex PCR, lists solely in-frame clones and lacks some. In the table there are 150,000 to 200,000 clones, about 80% of which are singletons. To note about this clone: Its target is unknown.

V shed 0 bases and J shed 4 bases, with 9 bases lying between them. This CDR3 spans 14 amino acids. Per germline, CDR1 MNHNS and CDR2 SASEGT. The sequence derives from a man aged 18 to 35 in good health and CMV-seropositive. V is TRBV6-1 and J is TRBJ1-1, with unresolved D. Sequenced material: PBMCs. The CDR3 reads CASSEARVRTEAFF. CDR3 DNA: TGTGCCAGCAGTGAAGCGAGGGTTCGCACTGAAGCTTTCTTT.